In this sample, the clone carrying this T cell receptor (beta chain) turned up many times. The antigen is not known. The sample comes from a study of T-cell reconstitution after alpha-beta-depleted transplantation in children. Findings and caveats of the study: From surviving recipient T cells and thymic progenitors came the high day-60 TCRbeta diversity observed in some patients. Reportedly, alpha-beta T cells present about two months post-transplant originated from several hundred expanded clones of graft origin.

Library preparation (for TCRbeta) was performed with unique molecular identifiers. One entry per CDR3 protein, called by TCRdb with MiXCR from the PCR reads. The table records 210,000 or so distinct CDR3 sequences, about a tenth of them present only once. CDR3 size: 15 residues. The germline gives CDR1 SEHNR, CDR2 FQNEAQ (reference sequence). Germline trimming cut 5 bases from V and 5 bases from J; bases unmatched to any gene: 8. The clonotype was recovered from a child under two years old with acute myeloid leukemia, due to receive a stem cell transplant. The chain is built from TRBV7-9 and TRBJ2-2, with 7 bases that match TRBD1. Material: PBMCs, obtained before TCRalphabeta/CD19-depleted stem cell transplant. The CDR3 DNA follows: TGTGCCAGCAGCCACCGGGACAGTGGGACCGGGGAGCTGTTTTTT. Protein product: CASSHRDSGTGELFF.